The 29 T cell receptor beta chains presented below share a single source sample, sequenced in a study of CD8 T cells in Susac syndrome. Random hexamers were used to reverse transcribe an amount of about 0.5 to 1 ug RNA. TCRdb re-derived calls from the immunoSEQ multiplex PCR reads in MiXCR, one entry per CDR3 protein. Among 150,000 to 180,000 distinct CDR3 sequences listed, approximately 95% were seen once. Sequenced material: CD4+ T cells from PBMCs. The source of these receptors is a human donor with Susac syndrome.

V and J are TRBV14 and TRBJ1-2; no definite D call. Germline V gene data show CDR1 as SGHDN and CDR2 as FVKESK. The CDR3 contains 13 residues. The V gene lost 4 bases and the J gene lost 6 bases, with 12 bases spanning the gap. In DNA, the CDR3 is TGTGCCAGCAGCCCCCGGGCCCTCGATGGCTACACCTTC. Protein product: CASSPRALDGYTF.

The CDR3, as DNA: TGTGCCACCAGCAGAGCGGGGGGGGTTGAGACCCAGTACTTC. Translated, it gives CATSRAGGVETQYF. This chain joins TRBV15 and TRBJ2-5; 8 bases line up with TRBD2. Germline values: CDR1 LNHNV, CDR2 YYDKDF (reference sequence). The junction had 3 bases not matched to a gene; V was cut back by 1 base and J by 5 bases. The CDR3 runs 14 residues.

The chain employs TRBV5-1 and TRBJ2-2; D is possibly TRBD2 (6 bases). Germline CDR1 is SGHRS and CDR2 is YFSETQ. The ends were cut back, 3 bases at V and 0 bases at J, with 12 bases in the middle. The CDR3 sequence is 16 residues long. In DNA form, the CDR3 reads TGCGCCAGCAGCTCCGGAGGGAGATCGAACACCGGGGAGCTGTTTTTT. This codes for CASSSGGRSNTGELFF.

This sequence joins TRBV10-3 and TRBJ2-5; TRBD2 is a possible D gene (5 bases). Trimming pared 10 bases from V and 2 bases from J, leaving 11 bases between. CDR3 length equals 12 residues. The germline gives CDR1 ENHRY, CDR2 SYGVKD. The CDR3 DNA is TGTGCCACTTGCCGGGATCAAGAGACCCAGTACTTC. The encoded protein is CATCRDQETQYF.

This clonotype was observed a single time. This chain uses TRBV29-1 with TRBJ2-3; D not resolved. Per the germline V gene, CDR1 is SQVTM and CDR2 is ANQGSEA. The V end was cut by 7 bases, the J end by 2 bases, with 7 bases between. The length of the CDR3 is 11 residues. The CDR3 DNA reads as TGCAGCGCGCGCCCCACAGATACGCAGTATTTT. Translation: CSARPTDTQYF.

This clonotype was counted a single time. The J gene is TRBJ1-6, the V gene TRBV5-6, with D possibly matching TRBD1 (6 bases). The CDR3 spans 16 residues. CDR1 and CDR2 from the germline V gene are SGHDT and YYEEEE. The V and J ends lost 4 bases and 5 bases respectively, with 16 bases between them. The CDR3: CASSPTGARDNSPLHF. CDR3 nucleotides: TGTGCCAGCAGCCCAACGGGGGCGAGGGATAATTCACCCCTCCACTTT.

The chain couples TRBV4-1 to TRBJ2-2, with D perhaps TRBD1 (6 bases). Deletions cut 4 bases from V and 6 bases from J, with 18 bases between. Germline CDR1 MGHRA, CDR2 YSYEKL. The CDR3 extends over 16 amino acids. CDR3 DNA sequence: TGCGCCAGCAGCCCCCGGGACATGGGATTCTCCGGGGAGCTGTTTTTT. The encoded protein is CASSPRDMGFSGELFF.

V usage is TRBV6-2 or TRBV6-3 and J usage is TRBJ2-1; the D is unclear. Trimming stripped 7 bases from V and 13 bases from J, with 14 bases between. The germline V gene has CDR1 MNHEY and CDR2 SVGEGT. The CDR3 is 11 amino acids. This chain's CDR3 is CASKGPAQQFF. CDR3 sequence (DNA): TGTGCCAGCAAGGGTCCAGCCCAACAGTTCTTC.

The CDR3 nucleotides read TGCAGCGCCCAAGGGGGGTCCACTGAAGCTTTCTTT. Its translation is CSAQGGSTEAFF. The chain links TRBV29-1 to TRBJ1-1, with D tentatively TRBD1 (6 bases). Trimming removed 7 bases from V and 4 bases from J, with 13 bases in between. The germline CDR1 and CDR2 sequences are SQVTM and ANQGSEA. The CDR3 is 12 amino acids.

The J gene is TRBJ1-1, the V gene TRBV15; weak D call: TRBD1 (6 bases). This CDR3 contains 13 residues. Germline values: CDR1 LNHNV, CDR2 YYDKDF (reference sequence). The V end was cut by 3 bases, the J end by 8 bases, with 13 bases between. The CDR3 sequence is CATSSGQGREAFF. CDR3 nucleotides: TGTGCCACCAGCAGCGGGCAGGGGAGGGAAGCTTTCTTT.

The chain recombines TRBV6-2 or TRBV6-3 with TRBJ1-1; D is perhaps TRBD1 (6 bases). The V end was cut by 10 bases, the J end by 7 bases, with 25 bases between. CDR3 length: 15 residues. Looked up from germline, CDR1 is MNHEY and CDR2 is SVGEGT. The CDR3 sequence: CATTPGGRAMGEAFF. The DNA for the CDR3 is TGTGCCACCACCCCGGGGGGGCGAGCTATGGGTGAAGCTTTCTTT.

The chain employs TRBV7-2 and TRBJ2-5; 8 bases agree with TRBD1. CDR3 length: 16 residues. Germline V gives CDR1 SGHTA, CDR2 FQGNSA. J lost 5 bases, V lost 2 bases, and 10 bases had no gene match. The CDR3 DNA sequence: TGTGCCAGCAGCTTAAATCCCCCGACAGGGGTTGAGACCCAGTACTTC. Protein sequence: CASSLNPPTGVETQYF.

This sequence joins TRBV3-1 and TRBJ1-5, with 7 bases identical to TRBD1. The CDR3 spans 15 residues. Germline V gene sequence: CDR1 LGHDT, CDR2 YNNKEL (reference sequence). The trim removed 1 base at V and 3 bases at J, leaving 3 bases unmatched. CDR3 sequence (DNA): TGTGCCAGCAGCCAAGGCGAGGGGGCCAATCAGCCCCAGCATTTT. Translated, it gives CASSQGEGANQPQHF.

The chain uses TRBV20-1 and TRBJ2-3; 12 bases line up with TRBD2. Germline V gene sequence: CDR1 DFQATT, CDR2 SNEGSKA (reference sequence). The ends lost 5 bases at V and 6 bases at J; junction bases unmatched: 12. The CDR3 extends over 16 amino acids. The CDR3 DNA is TGCAGTGCTCCCGTCCCTAGCGGGGGGGGGCGGGATACGCAGTATTTT. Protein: CSAPVPSGGGRDTQYF.

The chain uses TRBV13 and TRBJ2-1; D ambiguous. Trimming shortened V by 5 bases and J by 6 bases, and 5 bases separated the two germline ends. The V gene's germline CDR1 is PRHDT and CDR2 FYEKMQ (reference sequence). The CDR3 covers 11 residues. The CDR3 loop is CASSDFNEQFF. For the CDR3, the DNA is TGTGCCAGCAGCGACTTCAATGAGCAGTTCTTC.

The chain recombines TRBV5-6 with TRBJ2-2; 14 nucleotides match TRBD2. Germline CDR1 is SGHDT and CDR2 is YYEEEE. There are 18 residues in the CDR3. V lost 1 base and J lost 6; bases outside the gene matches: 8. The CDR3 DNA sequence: TGTGCCAGCAGCTTGCGGACTAGCGGGGGGCCAGTGGCCGGGGAGCTGTTTTTT. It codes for CASSLRTSGGPVAGELFF. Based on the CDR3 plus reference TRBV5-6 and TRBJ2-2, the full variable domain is DAGVTQSPTHLIKTRGQQVTLRCSPKSGHDTVSWYQQALGQGPQFIFQYYEEEERQRGNFPDRFSGHQFPNYSSELNVNALLLGDSALYLCASSLRTSGGPVAGELFFGEGSRLTVL.

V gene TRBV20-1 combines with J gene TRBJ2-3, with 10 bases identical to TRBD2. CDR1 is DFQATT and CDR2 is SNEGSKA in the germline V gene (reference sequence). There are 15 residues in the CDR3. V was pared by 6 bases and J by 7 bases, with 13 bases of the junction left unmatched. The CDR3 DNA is TGCAGTGCCACCCAAGCTAGCGGGGGAGGTAATACGCAGTATTTT. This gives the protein CSATQASGGGNTQYF.

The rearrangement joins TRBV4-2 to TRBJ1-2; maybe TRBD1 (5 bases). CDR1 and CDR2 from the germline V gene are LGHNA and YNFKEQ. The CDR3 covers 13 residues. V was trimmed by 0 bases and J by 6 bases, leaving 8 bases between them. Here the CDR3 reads CASSQDQGDGYTF. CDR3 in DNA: TGTGCCAGCAGCCAAGATCAGGGCGATGGCTACACCTTC.

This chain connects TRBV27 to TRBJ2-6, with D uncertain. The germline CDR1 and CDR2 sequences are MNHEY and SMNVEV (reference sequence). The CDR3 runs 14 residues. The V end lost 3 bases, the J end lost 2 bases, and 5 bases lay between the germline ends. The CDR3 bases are TGTGCCAGCAGTTTGCGAGCTGGGGCCAACGTCCTGACTTTC. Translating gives CASSLRAGANVLTF. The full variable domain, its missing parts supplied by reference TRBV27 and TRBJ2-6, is EAQVTQNPRYLITVTGKKLTVTCSQNMNHEYMSWYRQDPGLGLRQIYYSMNVEVTDKGDVPEGYKVSRKEKRNFPLILESPSPNQTSLYFCASSLRAGANVLTFGAGSRLTVL.

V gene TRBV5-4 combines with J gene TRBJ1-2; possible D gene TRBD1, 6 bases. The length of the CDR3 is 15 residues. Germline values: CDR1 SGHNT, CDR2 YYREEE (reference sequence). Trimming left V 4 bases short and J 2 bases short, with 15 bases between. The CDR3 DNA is TGTGCCAGCAGCCAGGACAGCGCGGCGAACTATGGCTACACCTTC. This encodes CASSQDSAANYGYTF.

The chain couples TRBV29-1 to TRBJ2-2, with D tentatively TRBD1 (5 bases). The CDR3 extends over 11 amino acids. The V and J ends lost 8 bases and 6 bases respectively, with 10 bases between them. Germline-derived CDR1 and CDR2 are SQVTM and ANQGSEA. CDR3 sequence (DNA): TGCAGCCAGGGATTCCCCGGGGAGCTGTTTTTT. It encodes CSQGFPGELFF.

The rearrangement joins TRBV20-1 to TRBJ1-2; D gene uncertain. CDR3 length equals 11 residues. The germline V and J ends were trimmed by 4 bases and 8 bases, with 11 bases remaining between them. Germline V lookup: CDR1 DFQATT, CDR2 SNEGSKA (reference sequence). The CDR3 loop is CSATGFGGYTF. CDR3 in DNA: TGCAGTGCTACAGGCTTTGGCGGCTACACCTTC.

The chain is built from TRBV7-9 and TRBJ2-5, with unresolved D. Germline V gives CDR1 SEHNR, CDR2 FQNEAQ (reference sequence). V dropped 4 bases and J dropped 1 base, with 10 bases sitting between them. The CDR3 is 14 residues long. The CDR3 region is CASSSSIIQETQYF. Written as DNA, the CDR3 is TGTGCCAGCAGCTCCTCGATAATCCAAGAGACCCAGTACTTC. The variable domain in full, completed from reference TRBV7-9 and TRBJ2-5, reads DTGVSQNPRHKITKRGQNVTFRCDPISEHNRLYWYRQTLGQGPEFLTYFQNEAQLEKSRLLSDRFSAERPKGSFSTLEIQRTEQGDSAMYLCASSSSIIQETQYFGPGTRLLVL.

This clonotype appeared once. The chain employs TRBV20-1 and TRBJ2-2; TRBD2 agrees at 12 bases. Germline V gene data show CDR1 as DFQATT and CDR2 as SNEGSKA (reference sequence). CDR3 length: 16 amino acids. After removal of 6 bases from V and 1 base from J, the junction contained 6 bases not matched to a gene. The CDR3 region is CSAGLAGNLNTGELFF. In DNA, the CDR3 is TGCAGTGCCGGACTAGCGGGGAATCTGAACACCGGGGAGCTGTTTTTT.

The chain's CDR3 is CASSPRDSLYGYTF. The CDR3 DNA reads as TGTGCCAGCTCACCACGCGACAGCCTCTATGGCTACACCTTC. The J gene is TRBJ1-2, the V gene TRBV18; D is perhaps TRBD1 (5 bases). From germline, CDR1 is KGHSH and CDR2 LQKENI. This CDR3 contains 14 residues. The V gene lost 1 base and the J gene lost 4 bases, with 10 bases spanning the gap.

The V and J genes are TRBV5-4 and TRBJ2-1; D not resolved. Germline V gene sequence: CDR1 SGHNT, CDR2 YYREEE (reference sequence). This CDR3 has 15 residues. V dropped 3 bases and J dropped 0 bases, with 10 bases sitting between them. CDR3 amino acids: CASSSKLNSYNEQFF. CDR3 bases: TGTGCCAGCAGCTCAAAACTTAACTCCTACAATGAGCAGTTCTTC.

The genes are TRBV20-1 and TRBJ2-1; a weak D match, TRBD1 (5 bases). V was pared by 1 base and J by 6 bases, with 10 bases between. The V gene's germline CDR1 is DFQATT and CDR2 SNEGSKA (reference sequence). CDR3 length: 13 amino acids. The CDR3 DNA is TGCAGTGCTAGAGTGGGGCTACTCAATGAGCAGTTCTTC. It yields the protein CSARVGLLNEQFF.

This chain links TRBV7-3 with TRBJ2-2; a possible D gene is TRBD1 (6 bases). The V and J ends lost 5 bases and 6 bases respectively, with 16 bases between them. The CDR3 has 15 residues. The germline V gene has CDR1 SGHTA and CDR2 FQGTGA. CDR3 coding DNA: TGTGCCAGCAGCCCCGGGGTAGGGGGATCCGGGGAGCTGTTTTTT. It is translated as CASSPGVGGSGELFF.

The CDR3 here is CASSLQAGLYEQYF. CDR3 DNA sequence: TGTGCCAGCAGCTTACAAGCGGGGCTCTACGAGCAGTACTTC. The genes are TRBV7-3 and TRBJ2-7, with 7 bases lining up with TRBD2. V lost 2 bases, J lost 3 bases, and 4 bases stayed unmatched. The CDR3 is 14 amino acids. Per the germline V gene, CDR1 is SGHTA and CDR2 is FQGTGA.